Listed below are T cell receptor beta chains from one sample, sequenced in a study of CD8 T cells in ankylosing spondylitis. TCRdb re-called the 5' RACE reads through MiXCR, storing one row per CDR3 protein. The data hold about 240,000 distinct CDR3 sequences, with approximately 10% observed a single time. The sequencing input was blood, either unsorted or a sorted T cell fraction (not recorded which). These receptors were taken from a male donor with ankylosing spondylitis or in good health (not recorded which). The CDR3 runs from the conserved cysteine through the conserved F or W. Each record gives: CDR3 protein, CDR3 DNA, D gene, J gene, clone size, V gene. The D gene is left open where the match is weak. Clone size is given for some rows only: seen once, a few or many times, or a class if the clone is expanded.

CDR3aa: CASSRTSGGYNEQFF
CDR3nt: TGTGCCAGCAGTCGGACTAGCGGGGGCTACAATGAGCAGTTCTTC
d_gene: TRBD2
j_gene: TRBJ2-1
abundance: many
v_gene: TRBV12-3/TRBV12-4

CDR3aa: CASSLRDEASDTQYF
CDR3nt: TGTGCCAGCAGCCTCCGGGACGAGGCCTCAGATACGCAGTATTTT
d_gene: NA
j_gene: TRBJ2-3
abundance: NA
v_gene: TRBV4-2

CDR3aa: CASSPFGLNTEAFF
CDR3nt: TGCGCCAGCAGCCCCTTCGGACTGAACACTGAAGCTTTCTTT
d_gene: NA
j_gene: TRBJ1-1
abundance: many
v_gene: TRBV5-1

CDR3aa: CASSFLVTERAKNIQYF
CDR3nt: TGTGCCAGCAGTTTCCTGGTGACAGAGCGAGCCAAAAACATTCAGTACTTC
d_gene: NA
j_gene: TRBJ2-4
abundance: few
v_gene: TRBV12-3/TRBV12-4

CDR3aa: CASSLEGRDQDTQYF
CDR3nt: TGTGCCAGCAGCTTAGAGGGCAGGGATCAAGATACGCAGTATTTT
d_gene: NA
j_gene: TRBJ2-3
abundance: few
v_gene: TRBV7-9

CDR3aa: CASSLPKGQHTGELFF
CDR3nt: TGTGCCAGCAGCCTCCCCAAAGGACAGCACACCGGGGAGCTGTTTTTT
d_gene: NA
j_gene: TRBJ2-2
abundance: many
v_gene: TRBV3-1

CDR3aa: CASSATYNEQFF
CDR3nt: TGTGCCAGCAGTGCCACCTACAATGAGCAGTTCTTC
d_gene: NA
j_gene: TRBJ2-1
abundance: many
v_gene: TRBV12-3/TRBV12-4

CDR3aa: CASSLVGTSGHQETQYF
CDR3nt: TGCGCCAGCAGCTTGGTCGGGACTAGCGGACACCAAGAGACCCAGTACTTC
d_gene: TRBD2
j_gene: TRBJ2-5
abundance: many
v_gene: TRBV5-1

CDR3aa: CASSLTGVNEQFF
CDR3nt: TGTGCCAGCAGTTTGACAGGGGTCAATGAGCAGTTCTTC
d_gene: TRBD1
j_gene: TRBJ2-1
abundance: many
v_gene: TRBV6-2/TRBV6-3

CDR3aa: CASSAGGGGLNEQFF
CDR3nt: TGTGCCAGCAGTGCTGGGGGAGGAGGCCTCAATGAGCAGTTCTTC
d_gene: NA
j_gene: TRBJ2-1
abundance: many
v_gene: TRBV25-1

CDR3aa: CASSGNRPLGGYTQYF
CDR3nt: TGTGCCAGCAGCGGGAACAGGCCCCTGGGGGGATACACGCAGTATTTT
d_gene: NA
j_gene: TRBJ2-3
abundance: few
v_gene: TRBV7-2

CDR3aa: CASSLGRSSMGYTF
CDR3nt: TGTGCCAGCAGTTTAGGGAGGAGCTCTATGGGCTACACCTTC
d_gene: NA
j_gene: TRBJ1-2
abundance: few
v_gene: TRBV28

CDR3aa: CASSLAGQLSEQYF
CDR3nt: TGTGCCAGCAGCCTAGCGGGACAGTTATCCGAGCAGTACTTC
d_gene: TRBD2
j_gene: TRBJ2-7
abundance: NA
v_gene: TRBV2

CDR3aa: CASSPLGDGWESEAFF
CDR3nt: TGTGCCAGCAGCCCATTAGGGGACGGCTGGGAGTCTGAAGCTTTCTTT
d_gene: NA
j_gene: TRBJ1-1
abundance: NA
v_gene: TRBV7-9

CDR3aa: CASSRLGRPDTQYF
CDR3nt: TGTGCCAGCAGTAGACTAGGGCGGCCAGATACGCAGTATTTT
d_gene: NA
j_gene: TRBJ2-3
abundance: many
v_gene: TRBV25-1

CDR3aa: CASSLIGQNYGYTF
CDR3nt: TGTGCCAGCAGCTTAATTGGGCAGAACTATGGCTACACCTTC
d_gene: NA
j_gene: TRBJ1-2
abundance: many
v_gene: TRBV7-2

CDR3aa: CASSTVGSGAPGELFF
CDR3nt: TGTGCCAGCAGCACCGTCGGAAGCGGGGCACCCGGGGAGCTGTTTTTT
d_gene: TRBD2
j_gene: TRBJ2-2
abundance: many
v_gene: TRBV5-4

CDR3aa: CASIGVFSTKASYGYTF
CDR3nt: TGTGCCAGCATAGGGGTTTTCTCGACCAAGGCCTCCTATGGCTACACCTTC
d_gene: NA
j_gene: TRBJ1-2
abundance: NA
v_gene: TRBV7-9

CDR3aa: CASSEGGTGPTQYF
CDR3nt: TGCGCCAGCAGTGAGGGAGGCACCGGGCCGACCCAGTACTTC
d_gene: NA
j_gene: TRBJ2-5
abundance: few
v_gene: TRBV10-1

CDR3aa: CSARDEYNSPLHF
CDR3nt: TGCAGTGCTAGAGATGAGTATAATTCACCCCTCCACTTT
d_gene: NA
j_gene: TRBJ1-6
abundance: many
v_gene: TRBV20-1

CDR3aa: CASRPLGAPQVQFF
CDR3nt: TGTGCCAGCAGGCCCCTCGGGGCCCCTCAGGTGCAGTTCTTC
d_gene: NA
j_gene: TRBJ2-1
abundance: NA
v_gene: TRBV2

CDR3aa: CSGALQGATQYF
CDR3nt: TGCAGTGGCGCCCTACAGGGGGCAACGCAGTATTTT
d_gene: TRBD1
j_gene: TRBJ2-3
abundance: many
v_gene: TRBV20-1

CDR3aa: CSARKGDTGELFF
CDR3nt: TGCAGTGCTAGAAAAGGGGACACCGGGGAGCTGTTTTTT
d_gene: NA
j_gene: TRBJ2-2
abundance: many
v_gene: TRBV20-1

CDR3aa: CASSQGLAVSYEQYF
CDR3nt: TGTGCCAGCAGCCAAGGACTAGCGGTCTCCTACGAGCAGTACTTC
d_gene: TRBD2
j_gene: TRBJ2-7
abundance: many
v_gene: TRBV3-1

CDR3aa: CASSLDPTYEKLFF
CDR3nt: TGCGCCAGCAGTCTTGATCCTACCTATGAAAAACTGTTTTTT
d_gene: NA
j_gene: TRBJ1-4
abundance: NA
v_gene: TRBV5-1

CDR3aa: CASSFVLALRNEQFF
CDR3nt: TGTGCCAGCAGTTTTGTGTTAGCCCTCCGGAATGAGCAGTTCTTC
d_gene: NA
j_gene: TRBJ2-1
abundance: NA
v_gene: TRBV27

CDR3aa: CSALLAGRTDTQYF
CDR3nt: TGCAGTGCTCTACTAGCGGGGAGGACAGATACGCAGTATTTT
d_gene: TRBD2
j_gene: TRBJ2-3
abundance: few
v_gene: TRBV20-1

CDR3aa: CASRQDRDRLHEAFF
CDR3nt: TGTGCCAGCAGACAGGACCGGGACAGGCTACATGAAGCTTTCTTT
d_gene: TRBD1
j_gene: TRBJ1-1
abundance: many
v_gene: TRBV12-3/TRBV12-4

CDR3aa: CASSWQEASTQYF
CDR3nt: TGTGCCAGCAGTTGGCAGGAGGCCTCTACGCAGTATTTT
d_gene: NA
j_gene: TRBJ2-3
abundance: many
v_gene: TRBV12-3/TRBV12-4

CDR3aa: CATSREAGQGYGYTF
CDR3nt: TGTGCCACCAGCAGAGAGGCGGGACAGGGCTATGGCTACACCTTC
d_gene: TRBD1
j_gene: TRBJ1-2
abundance: many
v_gene: TRBV15

CDR3aa: CAWRADTNTGELFF
CDR3nt: TGTGCCTGGAGGGCTGATACGAACACCGGGGAGCTGTTTTTT
d_gene: NA
j_gene: TRBJ2-2
abundance: many
v_gene: TRBV30

CDR3aa: CASSLSPRGQETQYF
CDR3nt: TGTGCCAGCAGCTTATCACCACGGGGCCAAGAGACCCAGTACTTC
d_gene: NA
j_gene: TRBJ2-5
abundance: NA
v_gene: TRBV7-6

CDR3aa: CASSPTDSNQPQHF
CDR3nt: TGTGCCAGCAGCCCTACTGATAGCAATCAGCCCCAGCATTTT
d_gene: NA
j_gene: TRBJ1-5
abundance: few
v_gene: TRBV7-2

CDR3aa: CASSVAPTEAPYNEQFF
CDR3nt: TGTGCCAGCAGCGTAGCTCCGACTGAAGCCCCATACAATGAGCAGTTCTTC
d_gene: NA
j_gene: TRBJ2-1
abundance: many
v_gene: TRBV9

CDR3aa: CASSSPTENTGELFF
CDR3nt: TGTGCCAGCAGTTCTCCGACAGAGAACACCGGGGAGCTGTTTTTT
d_gene: NA
j_gene: TRBJ2-2
abundance: many
v_gene: TRBV12-3/TRBV12-4

CDR3aa: CASSQKGNEQFF
CDR3nt: TGTGCCAGCTCACAAAAGGGCAATGAGCAGTTCTTC
d_gene: NA
j_gene: TRBJ2-1
abundance: many
v_gene: TRBV18

CDR3aa: CSARDWGAVAEAFF
CDR3nt: TGCAGTGCTAGAGATTGGGGGGCGGTGGCTGAAGCTTTCTTT
d_gene: NA
j_gene: TRBJ1-1
abundance: many
v_gene: TRBV20-1

CDR3aa: CSAKATGRQETQYF
CDR3nt: TGCAGTGCTAAGGCAACGGGCAGACAAGAGACCCAGTACTTC
d_gene: NA
j_gene: TRBJ2-5
abundance: many
v_gene: TRBV20-1

CDR3aa: CASSLQGMSTEAFF
CDR3nt: TGCGCCAGCAGCTTGCAAGGGATGAGCACTGAAGCTTTCTTT
d_gene: NA
j_gene: TRBJ1-1
abundance: NA
v_gene: TRBV5-1

CDR3aa: CASSPGLGWDEQFF
CDR3nt: TGCGCCAGCAGCCCCGGTCTCGGGTGGGATGAGCAGTTCTTC
d_gene: NA
j_gene: TRBJ2-1
abundance: NA
v_gene: TRBV5-1

CDR3aa: CATSRGGAQETQYF
CDR3nt: TGTGCCACCAGCAGAGGGGGAGCACAAGAGACCCAGTACTTC
d_gene: NA
j_gene: TRBJ2-5
abundance: many
v_gene: TRBV15

CDR3aa: CASSLGQGLVSPLHF
CDR3nt: TGTGCCAGCAGTTTAGGGCAGGGGCTTGTTTCACCCCTCCACTTT
d_gene: NA
j_gene: TRBJ1-6
abundance: many
v_gene: TRBV12-3/TRBV12-4

CDR3aa: CSVRLAAYNEQFF
CDR3nt: TGCAGCGTCCGGCTAGCGGCCTACAATGAGCAGTTCTTC
d_gene: TRBD2
j_gene: TRBJ2-1
abundance: many
v_gene: TRBV29-1

CDR3aa: CASSFIGTAGGELFF
CDR3nt: TGTGCCAGCAGTTTCATCGGGACCGCAGGCGGGGAGCTGTTTTTT
d_gene: NA
j_gene: TRBJ2-2
abundance: NA
v_gene: TRBV12-3/TRBV12-4